This TCR beta chain derives from a study of shared clonotypes between healthy human individuals. Sequencing used immunoSEQ multiplex PCR; TCRdb keeps in-frame clones, though not all of them. The sample comprises 1.4 million to 1.5 million clones, roughly 97% of which are singletons, and over 1% rests with the top ten. There were no recent acute infections or vaccinations among the donors, who were healthy HIV-negative adults. As regards this clone: At the DNA level, this CDR3 is encoded by other sequences in the same sample as well.

The sample consisted of naive CD4+ T cells sorted from blood. Noted subset: CD45RA+ positively selected. The receptor was derived from a young man in good health.

CDR3 sequence: CSVGGRASYEQYF. The DNA for the CDR3 is TGCAGCGTTGGTGGGAGGGCCTCCTACGAGCAGTACTTC. The J gene is TRBJ2-7, the V gene TRBV29-1; the match to TRBD2 covers 7 bases. The germline V gene has CDR1 SQVTM and CDR2 ANQGSEA. V lost 4 bases and J lost 0; bases outside the gene matches: 3. CDR3 length: 13 amino acids.